This TCR beta chain was captured in a study of regulatory T cells in long-lasting Graves disease. Time point noted: persistent/refractory GD, antithyroid drugs over 5 years with positive TRAb. Generation of the TCR library employed RNA extracted from PBMCs. The V end was cut by 3 bases, the J end by 9 bases, with 15 bases between. There are 15 residues in the CDR3. CDR1 is SGHAT, CDR2 FQNNGV, per germline. Through Arm-PCR of CDR3 regions and iRepertoire HTBI primers, TCR beta libraries were built. TCRdb re-derived calls from the multiplex PCR reads in MiXCR, one entry per CDR3 protein. The table includes roughly 400,000 distinct CDR3 sequences, more than 20% detected once.

The chain recombines TRBV11-2 with TRBJ1-6; possibly TRBD1 for D (5 bases). Sample: peripheral blood mononuclear cells (PBMCs), taken when the disease was refractory, from a patient treated with antithyroid drugs. The sequence was collected from a female donor with Graves disease. The CDR3 DNA reads as TGTGCCAGCAGCTTGGGGCCAGGGATGGGTTCACCCCTCCACTTT. It codes for CASSLGPGMGSPLHF.